This section outlines one T cell receptor (beta chain) sequence together with its context. Its antigen is still unknown. The input lacks base qualities; no much larger clone sits a single base away. The data were obtained in a study of blood T cell repertoires in COVID-19 (dated by TCRdb to 2018 to 2021). Broadly, across the study: Collaborator samples came from the United States, Italy and Spain and covered acute and convalescent phases of COVID-19. The prospective study material was composed of cDNA or gDNA derived from T cells, B-cell-depleted T cells, or PBMCs. Subjects who had been exposed to COVID-19, were actively infected with it, or had recovered from it provided the deeply sampled blood TCRbeta repertoires that made up the dataset. A freely available public database, intended as a resource for researchers studying the immune response to SARS-CoV-2, is where the repertoires were released. Samples were obtained from the ongoing ImmuneRACE study (first 160 participants) and from about 1,300 subjects provided by 6 global collaborators. Sample metadata almost always included a de-identified subject ID, COVID-19 status, age in years and sex. Where available, HLA class I and class II types were taken from metadata supplied by the sample provider and were not determined by assay-based typing.

General findings and caveats noted by the study authors: Clinical and demographic metadata were provided uncurated, with the amount varying by source and participant.

Whole blood was collected in K2EDTA tubes by collaborating institutions according to the institutions' own protocols. For TCRbeta analysis, collaborators shipped samples in one of three forms: frozen whole blood, isolated PBMCs, or DNA extracted from either of those sample types. CDR1 LNHDA and CDR2 SQIVND were looked up in the germline V gene (reference sequence). For this chain, trimming is 9 bases at the V end and 6 bases at the J end, and the number of junction bases without a gene match is 10. Taken from cysteine to phenylalanine, the CDR3 has 13 residues. The read is trimmed to its CDR3 DNA, 39 bases read in frame from base 1. TCRbeta CDR3 regions were amplified from genomic DNA by means of the immunoSEQ Assay, a bias-controlled multiplex PCR. In the original analysis: Nucleated cell counts per sample were estimated from amplification of reference gene primers within the assay. Sequence reads were collapsed and filtered to measure the absolute abundance of every unique TCRbeta CDR3 rearrangement. Productive Simpson clonality was computed per sample as the square root of Simpson's diversity index over productive rearrangements. Imported from immuneACCESS, the table was reduced by TCRdb to in-frame sequences with V and J called. These copies leave out some clones; in studies compared against another copy, an unresolved V gene accounts for under half, and the cause of the remainder is not known. V and J calls and clone size are given by that table; D and trimming were obtained from the DNA. This sample comprises roughly 120,000 clones, just under 85% of them detected only once. The biggest ten clones account for roughly 7% of the sample.

Sample: peripheral blood. The TCR was taken from a man between 65 and 85 years old with active or convalescent COVID-19. The V and J genes are TRBV19 and TRBJ1-2; TRBD1 aligns with 7 central bases. Here is the DNA: TGTGCCAGCAGCTTACGACAGGGACATGGCTACACCTTC. Its amino acids are CASSLRQGHGYTF. Outside the CDR3, residues come from the reference TRBV19 and TRBJ1-2 proteins, so the full variable domain is: DGGITQSPKYLFRKEGQNVTLSCEQNLNHDAMYWYRQDPGQGLRLIYYSQIVNDFQKGDIAEGYSVSREKKESFPLTVTSAQKNPTAFYLCASSLRQGHGYTFGSGTRLTVV.